One sample yielded the 26 T cell receptor beta chains listed below, sequenced in a study of T-cell reconstitution after alpha-beta-depleted transplantation in children. A library of TCRbeta sequences, prepared with unique molecular identifiers, was generated. TCRdb re-derived calls from the PCR reads in MiXCR, one entry per CDR3 protein. Of fewer than 550,000 distinct CDR3 sequences listed, 11% are singletons. The material was PBMCs, mostly from graft donor cells, obtained 180 days after TCRalphabeta/CD19-depleted stem cell transplant. The source of these receptors is a female patient aged 2-9 years who had a stem cell transplant for aplastic anemia, so the T cells may come from the graft donor.

Here the CDR3 DNA reads TGTGCCAGCAGCAGAGGACAAGGAGAGACCCAGTACTTC. Amino acids: CASSRGQGETQYF. The chain employs TRBV7-9 and TRBJ2-5, with D maybe TRBD1 (5 bases). V dropped 5 bases and J dropped 4 bases, with 11 bases sitting between them. The germline CDR1 and CDR2 sequences are SEHNR and FQNEAQ (reference sequence). The CDR3 extends over 13 amino acids.

This clonotype was detected only a few times. The chain links TRBV5-1 to TRBJ2-2, with D possibly being TRBD1 or TRBD2 (5 bases each). Trimming shortened V by 0 bases and J by 4 bases, and 13 bases separated the two germline ends. Germline CDR1 is SGHRS and CDR2 is YFSETQ. This CDR3 is 16 amino acids long. The CDR3 reads CASSLGSSGATGELFF. In nucleotides, the CDR3 is TGCGCCAGCAGCTTGGGGTCTTCCGGGGCCACCGGGGAGCTGTTTTTT.

J is TRBJ1-1 and V is TRBV28; D gene ambiguous. The length of the CDR3 is 11 residues. V lost 3 bases, J lost 5 bases, and 4 bases lay in between. Germline CDR1 and CDR2: MDHEN and SYDVKM. This CDR3 reads CASSFKTEAFF. Here the CDR3 DNA reads TGTGCCAGCAGTTTTAAGACTGAAGCTTTCTTT.

This clonotype was seen only a few times. The genes are TRBV2 and TRBJ2-1; 9 bases match TRBD2. The germline V gene has CDR1 SNHLY and CDR2 FYNNEI. Trimming cost V 4 bases and J 8 bases; bases outside gene matches: 15. This CDR3 comprises 17 residues. CDR3 protein: CASSGDLAGISIDEQFF. The CDR3, as DNA: TGTGCCAGCAGTGGGGACCTAGCGGGAATTAGTATCGATGAGCAGTTCTTC.

The J gene is TRBJ2-2, the V gene TRBV29-1; D is unresolved. This CDR3 contains 10 residues. CDR1 and CDR2 (germline): SQVTM, ANQGSEA. Trimming removed 5 bases from V and 5 bases from J, with 3 bases in between. The CDR3 loop reads CSVRTGELFF. CDR3 nucleotides: TGCAGCGTTAGGACCGGGGAGCTGTTTTTT.

The J gene is TRBJ2-7, the V gene TRBV3-1; D is tentatively TRBD1 or TRBD2 (5 bases each). Germline-derived CDR1 and CDR2 are LGHDT and YNNKEL (reference sequence). V lost 6 bases and J 3 bases, leaving 27 bases between the germline ends. The CDR3 runs to 18 residues. The DNA of the CDR3 is TGTGCCAGCAGTTGTAGTGCCGGGACCGGGGCGAACTGCTACGAGCAGTACTTC. Encoded protein: CASSCSAGTGANCYEQYF.

This clonotype was found a few times. The J gene is TRBJ2-7, the V gene TRBV7-2; a possible D gene is TRBD1 (8 bases). CDR3 size: 16 residues. The germline CDR1 and CDR2 sequences are SGHTA and FQGNSA. V lost 1 base, J lost 4 bases, and 17 bases lay in between. This chain's CDR3 is CASSLDPYRGGYEQYF. As DNA, the CDR3 is TGTGCCAGCAGCTTAGACCCATACAGGGGGGGGTACGAGCAGTACTTC. The full variable domain, with the rest looked up from reference TRBV7-2 and TRBJ2-7, is GAGVSQSPSNKVTEKGKDVELRCDPISGHTALYWYRQSLGQGLEFLIYFQGNSAPDKSGLPSDRFSAERTGGSVSTLTIQRTQQEDSAVYLCASSLDPYRGGYEQYFGPGTRLTVT.

V usage is TRBV15 and J usage is TRBJ2-2; D may correspond to TRBD1 or TRBD2 (5 bases each). The V and J ends lost 1 base and 3 bases respectively, with 18 bases between them. CDR3 length equals 18 residues. The germline V gene encodes CDR1 LNHNV and CDR2 YYDKDF (reference sequence). The chain's CDR3 is CATSRGEMRGADTGELFF. The CDR3 region has the DNA TGTGCCACCAGCAGAGGTGAAATGAGGGGTGCCGACACCGGGGAGCTGTTTTTT.

The rearrangement joins TRBV15 to TRBJ2-7; a weak D match, TRBD1 (6 bases). CDR1 LNHNV and CDR2 YYDKDF come from the germline V gene (reference sequence). Trimming took off 5 bases at V and 3 bases at J, with 14 bases between the two ends. This CDR3 comprises 14 residues. CDR3 sequence reads: CATSPRGFIYEQYV. In nucleotides, the CDR3 is TGTGCCACCAGCCCCAGGGGATTTATCTACGAGCAGTACGTC.

This clonotype was seen ten or more times. The CDR3 bases are TGTGCCATCAGTGAGTGGGGGACGCAAGGGACTGAAGCTTTCTTT. This sequence encodes CAISEWGTQGTEAFF. V is TRBV10-3 and J is TRBJ1-1; D possibly corresponds to TRBD1 (5 bases). Trimming took off 1 base at V and 5 bases at J, with 14 bases between the two ends. This CDR3 has 15 amino acids. CDR1 is ENHRY, CDR2 SYGVKD, per germline.

This clonotype was observed a handful of times. J is TRBJ1-2 and V is TRBV20-1; TRBD1 matches 12 bases. V lost 6 bases and J lost 8; bases outside the gene matches: 10. CDR1 and CDR2 (germline): DFQATT, SNEGSKA (reference sequence). This CDR3 is 14 amino acids long. CDR3 nucleotide sequence: TGCAGTGCAGGGGACAGGGGGCGCATAGGAGGCTACACCTTC. Translated: CSAGDRGRIGGYTF.

The chain links TRBV6-2 or TRBV6-3 to TRBJ2-1, with D possibly TRBD2 on 7 matching bases. V was trimmed by 7 bases and J by 11 bases, leaving 15 bases between them. In germline, CDR1 is MNHEY, CDR2 SVGEGT. This CDR3 is built from 12 residues. The CDR3 region has the DNA TGTGCCAGCACTCAAGGGGGGGTTAAGCAGTTCTTC. As protein: CASTQGGVKQFF.

This clonotype has just a few counts. V gene TRBV4-3 combines with J gene TRBJ2-2; 7 positions match TRBD1. The CDR3 extends over 16 amino acids. The junction had 5 bases not matched to a gene; V was cut back by 0 bases and J by 4 bases. Germline values: CDR1 LGHNA, CDR2 YSLEER. Here the CDR3 reads CASSQDWQGVTGELFF. Here the CDR3 DNA reads TGCGCCAGCAGCCAAGATTGGCAGGGGGTCACCGGGGAGCTGTTTTTT.

This clonotype was observed a few times. V is TRBV9 and J is TRBJ2-7, with 7 bases aligning to TRBD2. This CDR3 has 15 residues. Germline V lookup: CDR1 SGDLS, CDR2 YYNGEE. Germline trimming cut 0 bases from V and 3 bases from J; bases unmatched to any gene: 6. The CDR3 nucleotides read TGTGCCAGCAGCGTAGCTCTAGCGGACCTCTACGAGCAGTACTTC. Translated, it gives CASSVALADLYEQYF.

There are many counts of this clonotype. The chain is built from TRBV20-1 and TRBJ1-1; D perhaps matches TRBD1 (6 bases). Trimming took off 0 bases at V and 1 base at J, with 12 bases between the two ends. The length of the CDR3 is 15 residues. Germline CDR1 is DFQATT and CDR2 is SNEGSKA (reference sequence). The CDR3 nucleotides are TGCAGTGCTAGAGATGCAGGCAGGGGGAACACTGAAGCTTTCTTT. Translation: CSARDAGRGNTEAFF.

This clonotype occurred a few times. The chain recombines TRBV15 with TRBJ1-5; D remains unclear. V was cut by 6 bases and J by 4 bases, with 13 bases left in between. CDR3 length: 14 amino acids. Germline CDR1 reads LNHNV; CDR2 reads YYDKDF (reference sequence). CDR3 DNA sequence: TGTGCCACCAGGACGGACTTCGGTAATCAGCCCCAGCATTTT. It yields the protein CATRTDFGNQPQHF.

This chain connects TRBV7-8 to TRBJ2-1, with 10 bases that match TRBD2. Germline-derived CDR1 and CDR2 are SGHVS and FQNEAQ. V lost 4 bases and J lost 0; bases outside the gene matches: 9. The CDR3 is made up of 18 amino acids. CDR3 sequence (DNA): TGTGCCAGCAGCTATCCGGGACTAGCGAAAAGCTCCTACAATGAGCAGTTCTTC. Its translation: CASSYPGLAKSSYNEQFF.

This rearrangement joins TRBV20-1 to TRBJ2-1; D gene ambiguous. The CDR3 runs 13 residues. Between the trimmed V and J ends, which lost 7 bases and 4 bases, there was a span of 14 bases. CDR1 is DFQATT and CDR2 is SNEGSKA in the germline V gene (reference sequence). The CDR3 spells CSVVGSHYNEQFF. In DNA form, the CDR3 reads TGCAGTGTCGTGGGCAGCCATTACAATGAGCAGTTCTTC.

This clonotype was seen a few times. The chain uses TRBV29-1 and TRBJ1-2; D is ambiguous. CDR3 length: 14 residues. The V gene's germline CDR1 is SQVTM and CDR2 ANQGSEA. V was cut by 6 bases and J by 4 bases, with 18 bases left in between. The CDR3 DNA reads TGCAGCGTCACCTCAATGAGTTGGGTCTATGGCTACACCTTC. It encodes CSVTSMSWVYGYTF.

The genes are TRBV9 and TRBJ2-3, with TRBD2 identical over 10 bases. Losses at the gene ends were 3 bases for V and 0 bases for J; bases not matched to a gene: 10. In germline, CDR1 is SGDLS, CDR2 YYNGEE. The CDR3 contains 18 residues. The CDR3 DNA sequence: TGTGCCAGCAGCGCCGTGCCCTTAGCGGGAGGTAGCACAGATACGCAGTATTTT. This sequence encodes CASSAVPLAGGSTDTQYF.

This clonotype has only a few counts. This chain links TRBV5-1 with TRBJ2-7; the D is unclear. There are 14 residues in the CDR3. Germline loops: CDR1 SGHRS, CDR2 YFSETQ. Trimming took off 0 bases at V and 5 bases at J, with 12 bases between the two ends. CDR3 DNA: TGCGCCAGCAGCTTGGTAGGTGTGCCTGACGAGCAGTACGTC. Residues: CASSLVGVPDEQYV.

This clonotype was seen at least ten times. V is TRBV29-1 and J is TRBJ1-1; no clear D. The CDR3 loop spans 12 amino acids. V gave up 4 bases and J gave up 0 bases, with 6 bases separating them. The germline V gene encodes CDR1 SQVTM and CDR2 ANQGSEA. CDR3 coding DNA: TGCAGCGTTGGCCGCATGAACACTGAAGCTTTCTTT. This gives the protein CSVGRMNTEAFF.

The chain employs TRBV10-3 and TRBJ1-6; 7 bases align to TRBD1. The V segment lost 4 bases and the J segment 0 bases; nucleotides outside the gene matches: 12. This CDR3 region has 19 residues. CDR1 ENHRY and CDR2 SYGVKD come from the germline V gene. The CDR3 protein is CAISGIDDRDSSYNSPLHF. The CDR3 DNA sequence: TGTGCCATCAGTGGAATAGATGACAGGGACAGCTCCTATAATTCACCCCTCCACTTT.

This clonotype has ten or more counts. The chain links TRBV12-3 or TRBV12-4 to TRBJ2-7; 9 bases line up with TRBD1. J gave up 0 bases and V 6 bases, and 12 bases lay outside the gene matches. The CDR3 totals 17 residues. CDR3 in amino acids: CASSHGTGNQGSYEQYF. The DNA of the CDR3 is TGTGCCAGCAGCCACGGGACAGGGAATCAGGGCTCCTACGAGCAGTACTTC.

This clonotype was detected a few times. The chain recombines TRBV13 with TRBJ1-6; tentatively, D is TRBD1 (5 bases). Looked up from germline, CDR1 is PRHDT and CDR2 is FYEKMQ (reference sequence). The V gene lost 3 bases and the J gene lost 9 bases, with 12 bases spanning the gap. This CDR3 has 14 amino acids. As DNA, the CDR3 is TGTGCCAGCAGCTTGGGGGGGGTTGGTTCACCCCTCCACTTT. Translated, it gives CASSLGGVGSPLHF.

In this sample, this clonotype turned up many times. The chain combines TRBV7-2 with TRBJ2-6; D not certain. In germline, CDR1 is SGHTA, CDR2 FQGNSA. The CDR3 has 13 residues. V was pared by 0 bases and J by 3 bases, with 0 bases between. CDR3 sequence reads: CASSLAGANVLTF. As DNA, the CDR3 is TGTGCCAGCAGCTTAGCTGGGGCCAACGTCCTGACTTTC.